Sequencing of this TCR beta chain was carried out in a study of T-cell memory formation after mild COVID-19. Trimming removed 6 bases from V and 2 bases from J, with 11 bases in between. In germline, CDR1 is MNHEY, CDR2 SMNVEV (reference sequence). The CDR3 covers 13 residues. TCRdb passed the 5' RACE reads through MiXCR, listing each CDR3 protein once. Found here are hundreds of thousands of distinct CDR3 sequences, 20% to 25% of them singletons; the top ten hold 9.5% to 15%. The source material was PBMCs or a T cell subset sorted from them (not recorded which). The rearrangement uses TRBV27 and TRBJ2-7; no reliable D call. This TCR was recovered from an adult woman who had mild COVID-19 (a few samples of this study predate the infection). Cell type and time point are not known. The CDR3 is CASSSATAYEQYF. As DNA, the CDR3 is TGTGCCAGCAGCTCGGCCACAGCCTACGAGCAGTACTTC.